Listed below are T cell receptor beta chains from one sample, sequenced in a study of blood T cell repertoires in COVID-19. Using immunoSEQ multiplex PCR, the repertoire was profiled, and TCRdb retains in-frame clones only, with some absent. The sample yields 120,000 or so clones, 65% to 80% seen once. Input material: peripheral blood. The receptors stem from a man aged 50-59 years with acute or convalescent COVID-19. Both conserved end residues are part of each CDR3. A D gene is named only where the DNA matches it firmly. The size field is filled for only some rows; it gives once, few, many or a size class.

j_gene | d_gene | abundance | v_gene | CDR3aa | CDR3nt
TRBJ2-5 | . | once | TRBV7-2 | CASSPEARRTQYF | TGTGCCAGCAGCCCCGAGGCCCGACGGACCCAGTACTTC
TRBJ2-1 | TRBD2 | . | TRBV30 | CAWSVGTSGSYNEQFF | TGTGCCTGGAGTGTGGGGACTAGCGGATCCTACAATGAGCAGTTCTTC
TRBJ1-4 | . | . | TRBV11-2 | CASSSSFRALNEKLFF | TGTGCCAGCAGCTCATCCTTTAGAGCGCTTAATGAAAAACTGTTTTTT
TRBJ2-1 | TRBD2 | many | TRBV5-6 | CASSLGTSGRRVGNEQFF | TGTGCCAGCAGCTTGGGGACTAGCGGGAGGAGGGTGGGAAATGAGCAGTTCTTC
TRBJ2-3 | . | . | TRBV7-9 | CASSRGGSTDTQYF | TGTGCCAGCAGCCGCGGTGGGAGCACAGATACGCAGTATTTT
TRBJ1-6 | . | . | TRBV27 | CASRERNSPLHF | TGTGCCAGCAGGGAGAGGAATTCACCCCTCCACTTT
TRBJ1-3 | . | . | TRBV3-1/TRBV3-2 | CASSPQTVSSGNTIYF | TGTGCCAGCAGCCCTCAGACAGTGAGCTCTGGAAACACCATATATTTT
TRBJ1-2 | TRBD1 | . | TRBV11-2 | CASRWDGQAANYDYTF | TGTGCCAGCAGGTGGGATGGACAGGCGGCGAACTATGACTACACCTTC
TRBJ2-5 | TRBD2 | . | TRBV4-2 | CASSQSSGKGETQYF | TGTGCCAGCAGCCAATCCAGCGGGAAGGGGGAGACCCAGTACTTC
TRBJ1-1 | . | . | TRBV2 | CASSADKNTEAFF | TGTGCCAGCAGTGCGGACAAGAACACTGAAGCTTTCTTT
TRBJ1-2 | TRBD1 | . | TRBV14 | CASSPGTVSGYTF | TGTGCCAGCAGCCCGGGGACAGTTTCAGGCTACACCTTC